The rows below give T cell receptor beta chains drawn from one sample of a study of CD8+ T cells in alopecia areata. Clones were read by immunoSEQ multiplex PCR, and TCRdb kept only the in-frame ones, dropping some. Among 120,000 to 150,000 clones listed, approximately 60% were seen once. The sequencing input was CD8+ T cells sorted from blood. Receptors were obtained from a human donor in good health. Both conserved end residues are part of each CDR3. A D gene is named only where the DNA matches it firmly. Clone size is stated in some rows and not others, as once, few, many or a class when expanded.

J	size	V	D	CDR3	DNA
TRBJ2-2	.	TRBV11-2	.	CAIGEGELFF	TGTGCCATTGGTGAGGGGGAGCTGTTTTTT
TRBJ1-3	.	TRBV6-5	.	CASSYDGTIYF	TGTGCCAGCAGTTACGATGGGACCATATATTTT
TRBJ1-5	.	TRBV9	.	CASSVGSTPQPQHF	TGTGCCAGCAGCGTGGGCAGTACGCCTCAGCCCCAGCATTTT
TRBJ1-1	.	TRBV29-1	.	CSASTAWGNTEAFF	TGCAGCGCCTCGACAGCATGGGGTAACACTGAAGCTTTCTTT
TRBJ2-1	.	TRBV7-9	TRBD2	CASSRHTSGNDNEQFF	TGTGCCAGCAGCCGCCATACTAGCGGGAACGACAATGAGCAGTTCTTC
TRBJ2-5	few	TRBV12-2	.	CASRPGTGETQYF	TGTGCAAGTCGACCTGGGACTGGGGAGACCCAGTACTTC
TRBJ2-5	few	TRBV9	TRBD1	CASSPNSFGTGGEETQYF	TGTGCCAGCAGCCCCAATTCATTCGGGACAGGGGGCGAGGAGACCCAGTACTTC
TRBJ2-5	.	TRBV28	TRBD1	CASTPDREETQYF	TGTGCCAGCACCCCTGACAGGGAAGAGACCCAGTACTTC
TRBJ2-7	once	TRBV30	TRBD1	CAWRAGTGTYEQYF	TGTGCCTGGCGGGCCGGGACAGGGACCTACGAGCAGTACTTC
TRBJ2-2	.	TRBV27	.	CASSYYLTGELFF	TGTGCCAGCAGTTATTATCTTACCGGGGAGCTGTTTTTT
TRBJ1-5	.	TRBV29-1	.	CSVEEGDGQPQHF	TGCAGCGTTGAAGAGGGGGATGGTCAGCCCCAGCATTTT
TRBJ2-1	.	TRBV9	TRBD1	CASSDWTGGNEQFF	TGTGCCAGCAGCGATTGGACAGGTGGCAATGAGCAGTTCTTC
TRBJ2-6	.	TRBV29-1	.	CSVEVSGAPGANVLTF	TGCAGCGTTGAAGTTTCGGGGGCACCTGGGGCCAACGTCCTGACTTTC
TRBJ1-2	.	TRBV29-1	.	CSVHLGATYGYTF	TGCAGCGTTCACCTAGGGGCCACCTATGGCTACACCTTC
TRBJ2-7	.	TRBV27	TRBD1	CASSPWTGKGDEQYF	TGTGCCAGCAGTCCCTGGACAGGGAAAGGCGACGAGCAGTACTTC
TRBJ2-7	.	TRBV5-6	TRBD2	CASSFSGSRYEQYF	TGTGCCAGCAGTTTTAGCGGGAGCCGGTACGAGCAGTACTTC
TRBJ2-2	.	TRBV2	.	CASMTISGTGELFF	TGTGCCAGCATGACCATCTCCGGCACCGGGGAGCTGTTTTTT
TRBJ2-1	.	TRBV29-1	.	CSVEEAGLNNEQFF	TGCAGCGTTGAAGAGGCGGGCCTTAACAATGAGCAGTTCTTC
TRBJ2-5	.	TRBV2	.	CASSYRDIGLAVQETQYF	TGTGCCAGCAGTTACCGGGACATTGGGCTAGCGGTCCAAGAGACCCAGTACTTC
TRBJ2-7	.	TRBV6-1	.	CASSEAAGTIYEQYF	TGTGCCAGCAGTGAAGCCGCAGGGACAATCTACGAGCAGTACTTC
TRBJ2-7	.	TRBV28	TRBD1	CASSPRDREFYEQYF	TGTGCCAGCAGTCCCCGAGACAGGGAATTCTACGAGCAGTACTTC
TRBJ2-7	.	TRBV5-1	TRBD1	CASSKTGTGVEQYF	TGCGCCAGCAGCAAAACCGGGACAGGGGTCGAGCAGTACTTC
TRBJ1-5	large	TRBV27	.	CASSLSWRLNQPQHF	TGTGCCAGCAGTTTATCTTGGCGCTTAAATCAGCCCCAGCATTTT
TRBJ2-1	.	TRBV13	TRBD2	CASSGAGGSRYNEQFF	TGTGCCAGCAGCGGAGCGGGAGGTTCCCGCTACAATGAGCAGTTCTTC
TRBJ2-1	few	TRBV10-3	TRBD2	CAISAGTSGDNEQFF	TGTGCCATCAGTGCGGGAACTAGCGGCGACAATGAGCAGTTCTTC
TRBJ2-3	few	TRBV7-9	TRBD2	CASSPHIGTTQDTQYF	TGTGCCAGCAGCCCCCACATCGGGACTACTCAGGATACGCAGTATTTT
TRBJ2-7	once	TRBV29-1	.	CSGRGGSDYEQYF	TGCAGCGGACGGGGCGGGTCGGACTACGAGCAGTACTTC
TRBJ2-2	once	TRBV29-1	.	CSVEASDGGNTGELFF	TGCAGCGTTGAGGCTAGTGACGGAGGGAACACCGGGGAGCTGTTTTTT
TRBJ1-1	.	TRBV27	.	CASSRPGHSTEAFF	TGTGCCAGCAGTCGGCCAGGGCATAGCACTGAAGCTTTCTTT
TRBJ2-1	.	TRBV5-8	.	CASSLSANEQFF	TGTGCCAGCAGCTTGTCGGCCAATGAGCAGTTCTTC
TRBJ2-1	.	TRBV5-4	TRBD2	CASSPGTSENNEQFF	TGTGCCAGCAGCCCCGGGACTAGCGAGAACAATGAGCAGTTCTTC
TRBJ2-5	.	TRBV2	TRBD2	CASSRAGDF	TGTGCCAGCAGTCGGGCGGGGGACTTC